The rows below give T cell receptor beta chains drawn from one sample of a study of T cell responses to AZD1222 COVID-19 vaccine. Sequencing was performed with immunoSEQ multiplex PCR; in TCRdb, only in-frame clones are kept and a portion is missing. The repertoire holds fewer than 250,000 clones, with approximately 92% as singletons. Sample: peripheral blood, taken on day 0 of AZD1222 vaccination. All receptors derive from an adult in good health. CDR3s include the opening cysteine and the closing phenylalanine or tryptophan. D genes are given only for firm matches. Size tells how often a clone was seen (once, few, many) or the class of an expanded clone, and some rows leave it out.

CDR3 protein | CDR3 DNA | J gene | clone size | V gene | D gene
CASSIAGLAGGNNEQFF | TGTGCCAGTAGTATAGCAGGCCTAGCGGGGGGAAACAATGAGCAGTTCTTC | TRBJ2-1 | - | TRBV19 | TRBD2
CASSLIGAEGQPQHF | TGCGCCAGCAGCTTGATAGGGGCAGAAGGTCAGCCCCAGCATTTT | TRBJ1-5 | - | TRBV5-1 | -
CASGRGVEAFF | TGTGCCAGCGGTCGGGGGGTTGAAGCTTTCTTT | TRBJ1-1 | - | TRBV27 | -
CASSRTGSNYGYTF | TGTGCCAGCAGTCGGACAGGTTCTAACTATGGCTACACCTTC | TRBJ1-2 | - | TRBV27 | TRBD1
CASSNSRARETQYF | TGTGCCAGCAGCAATTCCAGGGCTCGGGAGACCCAGTACTTC | TRBJ2-5 | - | TRBV7-2 | -
CATSRDKKVGEQYF | TGTGCCACCAGCAGAGATAAGAAGGTCGGGGAGCAGTACTTC | TRBJ2-7 | - | TRBV15 | -
CASSNAGLANEQFF | TGCGCCAGCAGCAACGCGGGCCTGGCCAATGAGCAGTTCTTC | TRBJ2-1 | - | TRBV5-1 | -
CASSSTGFNYGYTF | TGTGCCAGCAGCTCAACAGGATTTAACTATGGCTACACCTTC | TRBJ1-2 | - | TRBV7-2 | -
CASSLYGGNYGYTF | TGTGCCAGCAGTTTATACGGGGGGAACTATGGCTACACCTTC | TRBJ1-2 | - | TRBV28 | -
CASSSQGHRGTEAFF | TGTGCCAGCAGCTCACAGGGGCACCGGGGCACTGAAGCTTTCTTT | TRBJ1-1 | once | TRBV7-3 | TRBD1
CASRGLLSSYNEQFF | TGCGCCAGCAGGGGACTCCTGAGCTCCTACAATGAGCAGTTCTTC | TRBJ2-1 | - | TRBV5-1 | -
CASRLAVSSYNEQFF | TGTGCCAGCAGATTAGCGGTTAGCTCCTACAATGAGCAGTTCTTC | TRBJ2-1 | - | TRBV7-2 | -
CASSQTRTSGGRRQFF | TGTGCCAGCAGTCAAACCCGGACTAGCGGGGGGCGACGGCAGTTCTTC | TRBJ2-1 | - | TRBV6-2/TRBV6-3 | TRBD2
CASSLAGTEAFF | TGTGCCAGCAGCTTAGCCGGGACCGAAGCTTTCTTT | TRBJ1-1 | - | TRBV7-6 | -
CASSLPGLAGAYNEQFF | TGTGCCAGCAGCTTACCTGGACTAGCGGGGGCCTACAATGAGCAGTTCTTC | TRBJ2-1 | - | TRBV7-3 | TRBD2
CASSLAAGVNEQYF | TGTGCCAGCAGCTTAGCAGCTGGGGTCAACGAGCAGTACTTC | TRBJ2-7 | - | TRBV7-9 | -
CASSDSWRAGDYGYTF | TGTGCCAGCAGCGACAGTTGGAGGGCTGGAGACTATGGCTACACCTTC | TRBJ1-2 | - | TRBV9 | -
CASSASNSGGLDTQYF | TGTGCCAGCAGCGCTAGTAATAGCGGGGGGTTGGATACGCAGTATTTT | TRBJ2-3 | - | TRBV11-2 | TRBD2
CASSEAPGQGVGETQYF | TGTGCCAGCAGTGAAGCCCCGGGACAGGGGGTAGGAGAGACCCAGTACTTC | TRBJ2-5 | - | TRBV2 | TRBD1
CASTRRGAETQYF | TGTGCCAGCACCCGGCGGGGGGCGGAGACCCAGTACTTC | TRBJ2-5 | - | TRBV2 | TRBD2
CASSSEGGRAFF | TGTGCCAGCAGCTCCGAGGGAGGCCGAGCTTTCTTT | TRBJ1-1 | - | TRBV3-1/TRBV3-2 | -
CAWSGTSGGRWFF | TGTGCCTGGAGTGGGACTAGCGGGGGGCGCTGGTTCTTC | TRBJ2-1 | - | TRBV30 | TRBD2
CASSQNLGEGYTF | TGTGCCAGCAGCCAAAACCTGGGGGAGGGCTACACCTTC | TRBJ1-2 | - | TRBV14 | -
CASSPGGSNYGYTF | TGTGCCAGCAGCCCAGGAGGGTCTAACTATGGCTACACCTTC | TRBJ1-2 | - | TRBV13 | -
CASTPIQGSSTEAFF | TGTGCCAGCACTCCCATCCAGGGCTCGAGCACTGAAGCTTTCTTT | TRBJ1-1 | - | TRBV6-6 | -
CASSDRRIFSSYEQYF | TGTGCCAGCAGTGATCGCCGGATTTTCAGCTCCTACGAGCAGTACTTC | TRBJ2-7 | - | TRBV2 | -
CASSNGQGGSNQPQHF | TGTGCCAGCAGCAATGGACAGGGCGGTAGCAATCAGCCCCAGCATTTT | TRBJ1-5 | - | TRBV7-9 | TRBD1
CAIKPGPFTGELFF | TGTGCCATCAAACCGGGCCCATTTACCGGGGAGCTGTTTTTT | TRBJ2-2 | - | TRBV10-3 | -